This paragraph covers one T cell receptor (beta chain) sequence. The data were obtained in a study of control samples from healthy donors and cancer patients. Profiled with immunoSEQ multiplex PCR; TCRdb holds only in-frame clones, not every one. The repertoire holds about 120,000 clones, 70% to 90% seen once, with around 40% in the top ten. The CDR3 sequence is 17 residues long. V trimming: 1 base; J trimming: 4 bases; junction bases outside the gene matches: 9. The V gene's germline CDR1 is LGHDT and CDR2 YNNKEL (reference sequence). This sequence originates from a man in his forties or fifties in good health. The chain is built from TRBV3-1 (or the pseudogene TRBV3-2) and TRBJ2-1, with 8 nucleotides matching TRBD2. Sequenced: blood. Here the CDR3 reads CASSQGRRGAPYNEQFF. The CDR3, as DNA: TGTGCCAGCAGCCAAGGAAGGCGGGGGGCCCCTTACAATGAGCAGTTCTTC.